This TCR beta chain was documented in a study of T cell changes during pregnancy in multiple sclerosis. The repertoire was sequenced with immunoSEQ multiplex PCR; TCRdb's copy has only in-frame clones and lacks some. The table lists nearly 60,000 clones, under 95% of them singletons. The CDR3 contains 15 residues. V gave up 3 bases and J gave up 5 bases; unmatched junction bases: 5. CDR1 is SGHRS and CDR2 is YFSETQ in the germline V gene. The V gene is TRBV5-1, the J gene TRBJ2-2; 9 nucleotides match TRBD1. This receptor was identified in a female donor in good health, enrolled as a control in a pregnancy study. The material was CD4+ T cells from peripheral blood mononuclear cells, obtained after pregnancy. This CDR3 reads CASSSYGQGTGELFF. In DNA form, the CDR3 reads TGCGCCAGCAGCTCCTACGGACAGGGGACCGGGGAGCTGTTTTTT.